A selection of T cell receptor beta chains follows, all from one sample in a study of cytomegalovirus exposure and HLA in healthy donors. The assay was immunoSEQ multiplex PCR, and TCRdb's table has in-frame clones only and misses some. The table counts some 130,000 clones; 1.5% to 1.7% lies in the top ten. The sample comprised PBMCs. The receptors derive from a woman aged 40 to 55 in good health and CMV-seronegative. The CDR3 runs from the conserved cysteine through the conserved F or W. D genes are given only for firm matches.

D,J,length,V,CDR3,DNA
TRBD1,TRBJ1-5,14,TRBV18,CASSPPDRDQPQHF,TGTGCCAGCTCACCACCCGACAGGGACCAGCCCCAGCATTTT
TRBD1,TRBJ1-4,15,TRBV5-6,CASSLAGQHNEKLFF,TGTGCCAGCAGCTTGGCGGGACAGCATAATGAAAAACTGTTTTTT
TRBD2,TRBJ2-5,14,TRBV4-1,CASSQVSGVETQYF,TGCGCCAGCAGCCAAGTGAGCGGGGTCGAGACCCAGTACTTC
TRBD1,TRBJ1-4,15,TRBV6-5,CASSPQGAGNEKLFF,TGTGCCAGCAGTCCACAGGGGGCTGGGAATGAAAAACTGTTTTTT
NA,TRBJ2-5,14,TRBV28,CASSSLRGEETQYF,TGTGCCAGCAGCTCACTCAGGGGTGAAGAGACCCAGTACTTC
NA,TRBJ2-5,15,TRBV5-6,CASSFVTGTGETQYF,TGTGCCAGCAGCTTCGTAACAGGGACGGGGGAGACCCAGTACTTC
TRBD1,TRBJ1-4,17,TRBV15,CATSRETYRGPNEKLFF,TGTGCCACCAGCAGGGAGACTTACAGGGGACCTAATGAAAAACTGTTTTTT
NA,TRBJ1-3,17,TRBV18,CASSPHPGGGPGNTIYF,TGTGCCAGCTCACCACATCCGGGCGGGGGGCCTGGAAACACCATATATTTT
TRBD1,TRBJ1-4,15,TRBV7-9,CASSLRTGLGEKLFF,TGTGCCAGCAGCTTAAGGACAGGGTTAGGTGAAAAACTGTTTTTT
TRBD1,TRBJ1-2,14,TRBV15,CATSRDDRANGYTF,TGTGCCACCAGCAGAGACGACAGGGCCAATGGCTACACCTTC
NA,TRBJ1-2,13,TRBV5-6,CASSTRTRNGYTF,TGTGCCAGCAGCACCCGGACAAGGAATGGCTACACCTTC
TRBD1,TRBJ2-1,14,TRBV6-1,CASREAGQGYEQFF,TGTGCCAGCAGGGAAGCGGGACAGGGCTATGAGCAGTTCTTC
NA,TRBJ1-5,15,TRBV6-5,CASSQTRRGNQPQHF,TGTGCCAGCAGTCAAACAAGGAGGGGCAATCAGCCCCAGCATTTT
NA,TRBJ1-1,15,TRBV6-5,CASSYSSRHNTEAFF,TGTGCCAGCAGTTATTCGTCGAGACACAACACTGAAGCTTTCTTT
NA,TRBJ2-2,14,TRBV9,CASSVGGWTGELFF,TGTGCCAGCAGCGTCGGCGGGTGGACCGGGGAGCTGTTTTTT
TRBD1,TRBJ1-5,14,TRBV28,CASRRDRGNQPQHF,TGTGCCAGCAGGAGGGACAGGGGCAATCAGCCCCAGCATTTT
NA,TRBJ1-5,13,TRBV19,CASSIDQGQPQHF,TGTGCCAGTAGTATAGACCAGGGGCAGCCCCAGCATTTT
TRBD1,TRBJ1-1,15,TRBV13,CASSLARGQGTEAFF,TGTGCCAGCAGCTTGGCCAGGGGGCAAGGCACTGAAGCTTTCTTT
NA,TRBJ1-1,14,TRBV28,CASQSPGGPVGWFF,TGTGCCAGCCAATCCCCGGGGGGGCCAGTCGGATGGTTCTTT
TRBD1,TRBJ1-2,15,TRBV5-5,CASSLRYTGGNGYTF,TGTGCCAGCAGCTTGCGTTACACAGGGGGCAATGGCTACACCTTC
NA,TRBJ1-6,15,TRBV13,CASREYSSYNSPLHF,TGTGCCAGCAGGGAATACAGCTCCTATAATTCACCCCTCCACTTT
TRBD1,TRBJ2-1,15,TRBV5-1,CASTRTGQFNNEQFF,TGCGCCAGCACCAGGACAGGGCAGTTTAACAATGAGCAGTTCTTC
NA,TRBJ1-3,14,TRBV19,CASSIAQRGNTIYF,TGTGCCAGTAGTATAGCACAACGAGGAAACACCATATATTTT
TRBD1,TRBJ1-4,15,TRBV4-2,CASSTRQGDYEKLFF,TGTGCCAGCAGCACCCGACAGGGGGATTATGAAAAACTGTTTTTT
NA,TRBJ1-2,16,TRBV27,CASSLSFVPLRSGYTF,TGTGCCAGCAGTTTATCGTTTGTCCCCCTTAGATCTGGCTACACCTTC
NA,TRBJ1-1,13,TRBV2,CASSVQANTEAFF,TGTGCCAGCAGTGTACAGGCGAACACTGAAGCTTTCTTT
TRBD1,TRBJ2-1,16,TRBV10-3,CAISESAGGEKNEQFF,TGTGCCATCAGTGAGTCCGCAGGGGGCGAAAAGAATGAGCAGTTCTTC
TRBD1,TRBJ1-2,15,TRBV7-7,CASRGRQDTNYGYTF,TGTGCTAGCAGGGGGAGGCAGGACACTAACTATGGCTACACCTTC
TRBD1,TRBJ2-1,13,TRBV2,CASLGQGRHEQFF,TGTGCCAGCTTGGGACAGGGGAGGCATGAGCAGTTCTTC
NA,TRBJ1-1,15,TRBV28,CASVVGGSTYTEAFF,TGTGCCAGCGTTGTGGGGGGTTCGACCTACACTGAAGCTTTCTTT
NA,TRBJ2-3,15,TRBV2,CASSDRGAVTDTQYF,TGTGCCAGCAGTGACCGGGGGGCGGTTACAGATACGCAGTATTTT
TRBD1,TRBJ2-6,18,TRBV5-1,CASRYAGTGRRGANVLTF,TGCGCCAGCAGGTATGCCGGGACAGGGAGGAGAGGGGCCAACGTCCTGACTTTC
NA,TRBJ1-2,12,TRBV29-1,CSVASLRYGYTF,TGCAGCGTTGCTAGCCTGAGGTATGGCTACACCTTC
TRBD1,TRBJ1-2,15,TRBV5-1,CASSWEGQGLYGYTF,TGCGCCAGCAGCTGGGAGGGACAGGGTCTGTATGGCTACACCTTC
NA,TRBJ1-2,15,TRBV9,CASSEIREPNYGYTF,TGTGCCAGCAGCGAGATAAGAGAGCCAAACTATGGCTACACCTTC
NA,TRBJ2-2,13,TRBV18,CASSKQETGELFF,TGTGCCAGCTCAAAACAGGAAACCGGGGAGCTGTTTTTT
TRBD1,TRBJ1-2,15,TRBV5-6,CASSLARGQYDGYTF,TGTGCCAGCAGCTTGGCCAGGGGGCAGTATGATGGCTACACCTTC